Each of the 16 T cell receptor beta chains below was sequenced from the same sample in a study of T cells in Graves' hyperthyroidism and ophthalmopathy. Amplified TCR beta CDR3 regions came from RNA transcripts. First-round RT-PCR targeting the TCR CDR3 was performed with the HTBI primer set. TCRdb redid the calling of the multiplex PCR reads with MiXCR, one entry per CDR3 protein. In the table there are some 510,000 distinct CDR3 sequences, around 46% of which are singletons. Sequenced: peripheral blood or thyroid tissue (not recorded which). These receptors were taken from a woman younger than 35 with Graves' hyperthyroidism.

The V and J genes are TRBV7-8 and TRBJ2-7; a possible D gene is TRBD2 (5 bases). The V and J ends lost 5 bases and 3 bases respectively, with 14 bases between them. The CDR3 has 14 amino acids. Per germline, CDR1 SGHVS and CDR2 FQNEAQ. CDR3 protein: CASSQVERNYEQYF. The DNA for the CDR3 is TGTGCCAGCAGCCAGGTTGAGCGGAACTACGAGCAGTACTTC.

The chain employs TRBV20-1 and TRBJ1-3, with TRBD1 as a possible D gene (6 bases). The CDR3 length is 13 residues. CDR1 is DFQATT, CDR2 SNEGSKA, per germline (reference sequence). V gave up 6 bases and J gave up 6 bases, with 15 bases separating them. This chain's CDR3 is CSAQLRTANTIYF. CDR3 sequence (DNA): TGCAGTGCCCAACTTCGGACAGCAAACACCATATATTTT.

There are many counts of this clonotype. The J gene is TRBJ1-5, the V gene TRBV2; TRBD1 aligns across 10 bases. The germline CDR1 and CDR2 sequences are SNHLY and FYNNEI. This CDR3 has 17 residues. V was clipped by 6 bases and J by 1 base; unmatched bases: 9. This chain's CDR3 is CASRDRGNLFSNQPQHF. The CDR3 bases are TGTGCCAGCAGGGACAGGGGGAACCTGTTCAGCAATCAGCCCCAGCATTTT.

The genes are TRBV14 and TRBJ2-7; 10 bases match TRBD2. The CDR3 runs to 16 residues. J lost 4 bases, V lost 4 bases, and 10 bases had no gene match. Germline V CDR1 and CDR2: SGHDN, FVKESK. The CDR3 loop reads CASSRTLAGRTYEQYF. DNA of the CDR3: TGTGCCAGCAGCCGGACACTAGCGGGAAGAACGTACGAGCAGTACTTC.

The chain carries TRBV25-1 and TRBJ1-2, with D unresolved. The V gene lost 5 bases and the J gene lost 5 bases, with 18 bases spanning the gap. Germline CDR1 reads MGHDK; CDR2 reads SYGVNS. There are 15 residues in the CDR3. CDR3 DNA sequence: TGTGCCAGCAGTTTATACTCCGGGCCGGAATATGGCTACACCTTC. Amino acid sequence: CASSLYSGPEYGYTF.

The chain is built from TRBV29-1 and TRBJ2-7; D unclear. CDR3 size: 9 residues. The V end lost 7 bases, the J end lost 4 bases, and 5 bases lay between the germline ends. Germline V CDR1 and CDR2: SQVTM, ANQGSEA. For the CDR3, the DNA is TGCAGCGGGGGTTACGAGCAGTACTTC. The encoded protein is CSGGYEQYF.

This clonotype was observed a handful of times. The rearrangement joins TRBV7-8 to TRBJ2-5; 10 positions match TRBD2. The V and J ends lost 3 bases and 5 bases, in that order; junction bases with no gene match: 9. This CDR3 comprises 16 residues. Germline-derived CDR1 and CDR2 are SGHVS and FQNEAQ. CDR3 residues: CASSFSGRPNGETQYF. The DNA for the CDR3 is TGTGCCAGCAGCTTTAGCGGGAGGCCCAACGGGGAGACCCAGTACTTC.

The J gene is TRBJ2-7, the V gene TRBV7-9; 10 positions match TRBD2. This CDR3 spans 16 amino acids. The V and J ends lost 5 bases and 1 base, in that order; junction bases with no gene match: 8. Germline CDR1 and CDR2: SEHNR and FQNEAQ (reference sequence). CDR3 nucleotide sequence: TGTGCCAGCAGCCAGGGGCTAGCGGGAGCGTCCTACGAGCAGTACTTC. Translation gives CASSQGLAGASYEQYF.

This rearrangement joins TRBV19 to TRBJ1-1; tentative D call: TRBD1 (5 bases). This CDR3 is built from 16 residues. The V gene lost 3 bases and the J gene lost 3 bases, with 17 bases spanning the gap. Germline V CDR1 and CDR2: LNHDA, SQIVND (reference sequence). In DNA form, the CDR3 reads TGTGCCAGTAGTATGAGCGATCGGTTGGGGCACACTGAAGCTTTCTTT. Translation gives CASSMSDRLGHTEAFF.

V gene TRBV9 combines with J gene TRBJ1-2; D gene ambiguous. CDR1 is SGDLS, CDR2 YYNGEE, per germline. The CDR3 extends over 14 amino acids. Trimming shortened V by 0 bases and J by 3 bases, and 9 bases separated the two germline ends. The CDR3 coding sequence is TGTGCCAGCAGCGTAGACCCTACTGACTATGGCTACACCTTC. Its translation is CASSVDPTDYGYTF.

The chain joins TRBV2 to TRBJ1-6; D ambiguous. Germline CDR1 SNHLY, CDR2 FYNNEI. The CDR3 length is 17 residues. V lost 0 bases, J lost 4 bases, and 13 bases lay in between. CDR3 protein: CASSEAKNLPYNSPLHF. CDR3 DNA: TGTGCCAGCAGTGAAGCCAAGAACTTACCTTATAATTCACCCCTCCACTTT. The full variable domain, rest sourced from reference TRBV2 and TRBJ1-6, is EPEVTQTPSHQVTQMGQEVILRCVPISNHLYFYWYRQILGQKVEFLVSFYNNEISEKSEIFDDQFSVERPDGSNFTLKIRSTKLEDSAMYFCASSEAKNLPYNSPLHFGNGTRLTVT.

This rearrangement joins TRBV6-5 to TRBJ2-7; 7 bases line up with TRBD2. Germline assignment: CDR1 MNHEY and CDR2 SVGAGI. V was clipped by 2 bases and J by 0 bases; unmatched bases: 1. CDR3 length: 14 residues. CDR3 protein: CASSYLADSYEQYF. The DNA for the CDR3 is TGTGCCAGCAGTTACCTAGCGGACTCCTACGAGCAGTACTTC.

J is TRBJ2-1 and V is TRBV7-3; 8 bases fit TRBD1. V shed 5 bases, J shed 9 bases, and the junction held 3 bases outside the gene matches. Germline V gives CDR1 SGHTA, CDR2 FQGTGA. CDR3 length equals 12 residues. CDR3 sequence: CASSEDRVEQFF. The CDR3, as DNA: TGTGCCAGCAGCGAGGACAGGGTTGAGCAGTTCTTC.

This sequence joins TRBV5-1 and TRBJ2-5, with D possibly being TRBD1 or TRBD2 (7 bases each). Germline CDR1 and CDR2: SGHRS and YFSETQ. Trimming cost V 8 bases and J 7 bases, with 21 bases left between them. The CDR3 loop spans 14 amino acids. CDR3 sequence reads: CARGQYSSGRTQYF. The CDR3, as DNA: TGCGCCAGGGGACAGTATTCTAGCGGCCGGACCCAGTACTTC.

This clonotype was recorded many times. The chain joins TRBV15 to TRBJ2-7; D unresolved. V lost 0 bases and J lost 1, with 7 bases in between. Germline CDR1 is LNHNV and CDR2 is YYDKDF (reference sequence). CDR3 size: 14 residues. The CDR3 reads CATSRDLGSYEQYF. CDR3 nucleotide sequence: TGTGCCACCAGCAGAGATCTCGGATCCTACGAGCAGTACTTC.

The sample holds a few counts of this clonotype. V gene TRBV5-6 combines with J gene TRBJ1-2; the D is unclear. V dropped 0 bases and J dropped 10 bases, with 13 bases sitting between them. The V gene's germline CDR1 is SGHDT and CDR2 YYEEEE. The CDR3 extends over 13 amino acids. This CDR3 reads CASSLVGGDAYTF. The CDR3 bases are TGTGCCAGCAGCTTGGTTGGCGGAGATGCCTACACCTTC.